This entry lists 3 T cell receptor beta chains sequenced from one sample in a study of T cell responses to AZD1222 COVID-19 vaccine. Profiled with immunoSEQ multiplex PCR; TCRdb holds only in-frame clones, not every one. The repertoire consists of roughly 100,000 clones, with 90% to 95% occurring once and the leading ten covering under 60%. The sample consisted of peripheral blood, taken on day 0 of AZD1222 vaccination. Receptors originate from an adult in good health.

The DNA of the CDR3 is TGTGCCAGCAGCTTAACGTACCAAGAGACCCAGTACTTC. Its translation: CASSLTYQETQYF. This chain joins TRBV7-3 and TRBJ2-5; D call uncertain. Trimming removed 0 bases from V and 0 bases from J, with 2 bases in between. This CDR3 region has 13 residues. Germline CDR1 and CDR2: SGHTA and FQGTGA.

The chain combines TRBV19 with TRBJ1-4; possible D gene TRBD1, 6 bases. Germline CDR1 and CDR2: LNHDA and SQIVND (reference sequence). With 4 bases removed from V and 3 bases from J, the gap between germline ends came to 15 bases. The CDR3 loop spans 16 amino acids. CDR3 nucleotides: TGTGCCAGTAGTACACGCGTCGGGACACCTAATGAAAAACTGTTTTTT. This sequence encodes CASSTRVGTPNEKLFF.

V is TRBV3-1 (or the pseudogene TRBV3-2) and J is TRBJ1-2; D might be TRBD1 (6 bases). Per the germline V gene, CDR1 is LGHDT and CDR2 is YNNKEL (reference sequence). The germline V and J ends were trimmed by 1 base and 5 bases, with 14 bases remaining between them. The CDR3 extends over 15 amino acids. Here the CDR3 DNA reads TGTGCCAGCAGCCAAGCACAGGGAGGGAGGTATGGCTACACCTTC. Encoded protein: CASSQAQGGRYGYTF.